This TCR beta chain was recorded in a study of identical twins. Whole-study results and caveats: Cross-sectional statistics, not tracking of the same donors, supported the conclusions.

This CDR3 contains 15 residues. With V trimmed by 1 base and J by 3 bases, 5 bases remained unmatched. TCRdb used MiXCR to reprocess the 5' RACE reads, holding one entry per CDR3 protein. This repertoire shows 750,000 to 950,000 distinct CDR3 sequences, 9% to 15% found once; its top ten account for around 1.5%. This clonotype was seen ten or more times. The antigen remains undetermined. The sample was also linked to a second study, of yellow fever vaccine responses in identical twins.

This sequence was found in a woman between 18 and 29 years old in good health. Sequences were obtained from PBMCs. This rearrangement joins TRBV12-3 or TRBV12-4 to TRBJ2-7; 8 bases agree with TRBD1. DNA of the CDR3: TGTGCCAGCAGTTTAGATGTCGGGACAGGCTACGAGCAGTACTTC. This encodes CASSLDVGTGYEQYF.